Listed below are T cell receptor beta chains from one sample, sequenced in a study of B cell selection in AIRE deficiency. Data came from immunoSEQ multiplex PCR; TCRdb stores just in-frame clones and leaves some out. Among under 30,000 clones listed, around 97% were seen once. Material: conventional CD4+ T cells sorted from PBMCs. These receptors all stem from a human donor with AIRE deficiency. CDR3s include the opening cysteine and the closing phenylalanine or tryptophan. The order of the fields is D gene, V gene, J gene, clone size, CDR3 protein, CDR3 DNA. D genes are given only for firm matches. Clone size, where shown, is once, few, many, or a class for clones that have expanded.

NA,TRBV11-2,TRBJ1-3,NA,CASKLSWGPGNTIYF,TGTGCCAGCAAGCTTAGTTGGGGGCCCGGAAACACCATATATTTT
NA,TRBV27,TRBJ1-5,NA,CASSARLIGNQPQHF,TGTGCCAGCAGTGCGAGGTTGATCGGCAATCAGCCCCAGCATTTT
TRBD1,TRBV20-1,TRBJ1-4,NA,CSATGVEKLFF,TGCAGTGCCACAGGGGTTGAAAAACTGTTTTTT
TRBD2,TRBV28,TRBJ2-3,NA,CASSSWTSGTDTQYF,TGTGCCAGCAGTTCTTGGACTAGCGGTACAGATACGCAGTATTTT
NA,TRBV7-2,TRBJ2-1,NA,CASSPTGGRGLNEQFF,TGTGCCAGCAGCCCCACTGGAGGGAGGGGGCTCAATGAGCAGTTCTTC
NA,TRBV5-1,TRBJ2-3,NA,CASSPEVGGRTQYF,TGCGCCAGCAGCCCGGAGGTAGGGGGACGCACGCAGTATTTT
NA,TRBV9,TRBJ1-5,NA,CASSAADSNQPQHF,TGTGCCAGCAGCGCAGCGGATAGCAATCAGCCCCAGCATTTT
TRBD2,TRBV10-3,TRBJ2-5,NA,CAIRGGLAGGQETQYF,TGTGCCATCAGGGGAGGGCTAGCGGGAGGCCAAGAGACCCAGTACTTC
TRBD1,TRBV7-9,TRBJ2-1,NA,CASSFGTGNFGSYNEQFF,TGTGCCAGCAGCTTCGGGACAGGGAATTTCGGCTCCTACAATGAGCAGTTCTTC
TRBD1,TRBV19,TRBJ2-7,NA,CASSIRTGASYEQYF,TGTGCCAGTAGTATCCGGACAGGGGCCTCCTACGAGCAGTACTTC
NA,TRBV6-5,TRBJ2-7,NA,CASSSGPYEQYF,TGTGCCAGCAGTTCAGGACCCTACGAGCAGTACTTC
NA,TRBV19,TRBJ1-6,NA,CASSIEGLQGSPLHF,TGTGCCAGTAGTATAGAGGGACTACAGGGTTCACCCCTCCACTTT
NA,TRBV5-6,TRBJ2-5,NA,CASSLEAVRETQYF,TGTGCCAGCAGCTTGGAGGCAGTCCGAGAGACCCAGTACTTC
TRBD2,TRBV12-5,TRBJ2-7,once,CASGLAVAGGSYEQYF,TGTGCTAGTGGTTTGGCGGTAGCGGGAGGGTCCTACGAGCAGTACTTC
TRBD2,TRBV5-1,TRBJ2-3,NA,CASSLIGGRGTDTQYF,TGCGCCAGCAGCTTGATAGGCGGGAGGGGGACAGATACGCAGTATTTT
NA,TRBV11-2,TRBJ2-1,NA,CASSLEWEQFF,TGTGCCAGCAGCTTAGAATGGGAGCAGTTCTTC
TRBD1,TRBV5-5,TRBJ2-1,NA,CASSTGQGIRNEQFF,TGTGCCAGCAGCACGGGACAGGGAATCAGGAATGAGCAGTTCTTC
TRBD1,TRBV28,TRBJ2-3,NA,CVSSYIETGSTQYF,TGTGTCAGCAGCTACATTGAGACAGGGAGCACGCAGTATTTT
NA,TRBV5-1,TRBJ1-6,NA,CASSLEQNNSPLHF,TGCGCCAGCAGCTTGGAACAGAATAATTCACCCCTCCACTTT
NA,TRBV19,TRBJ1-5,NA,CASSPTGTQPQHF,TGTGCCAGTAGCCCGACAGGTACTCAGCCCCAGCATTTT
NA,TRBV30,TRBJ1-6,NA,CAWSVQGNSPLHF,TGTGCCTGGAGTGTACAAGGGAATTCACCCCTCCACTTT
NA,TRBV28,TRBJ2-7,NA,CASSFGQGTYEQYF,TGTGCCAGCAGTTTTGGCCAGGGAACCTACGAGCAGTACTTC
NA,TRBV15,TRBJ1-4,NA,CATSRDLGNEKLFF,TGTGCCACCAGCAGAGATCTGGGTAATGAAAAACTGTTTTTT
TRBD2,TRBV5-1,TRBJ2-1,NA,CASSLISGLHNNEQFF,TGCGCCAGCAGCTTGATATCGGGACTACACAACAATGAGCAGTTCTTC
NA,TRBV30,TRBJ2-2,NA,CAWGTENTGELFF,TGTGCCTGGGGGACTGAGAACACCGGGGAGCTGTTTTTT
NA,TRBV15,TRBJ2-3,NA,CATSRSYTGISDTQYF,TGTGCCACCAGCAGATCATATACAGGGATTTCAGATACGCAGTATTTT
TRBD2,TRBV27,TRBJ2-1,NA,CASSSTSGRANEQFF,TGTGCCAGCAGTTCGACTAGCGGGAGGGCCAATGAGCAGTTCTTC
NA,TRBV11-3,TRBJ1-1,NA,CASSRWENTEAFF,TGTGCCAGCAGCCGATGGGAGAACACTGAAGCTTTCTTT
NA,TRBV19,TRBJ1-1,NA,CASRRDPTGRTEAFF,TGTGCCAGTAGACGGGACCCAACAGGACGAACTGAAGCTTTCTTT
TRBD1,TRBV30,TRBJ2-3,NA,CAWSIQGVSTDTQYF,TGTGCCTGGAGTATACAGGGGGTAAGCACAGATACGCAGTATTTT